This TCR beta chain is drawn from a study of blood T cell repertoires in COVID-19. Trimming took 0 bases from V and 8 from J; bases not matched to a gene: 11. The CDR3 is 17 residues long. Germline loops: CDR1 LNHNV, CDR2 YYDKDF (reference sequence). Sequencing was performed with immunoSEQ multiplex PCR; in TCRdb, only in-frame clones are kept and a portion is missing. The data contain some 380,000 clones, approximately 77% of them singletons. The sequenced sample was peripheral blood. The chain combines TRBV15 with TRBJ2-1; 9 nucleotides match TRBD1. This clonotype originated in a human donor with acute or convalescent COVID-19. The donor label of this sample is uncertain. CDR3 nucleotides: TGTGCCACCAGCAGAGATGGTTCCGGGACAGGGAGGGATGAGCAGTTCTTC. This encodes CATSRDGSGTGRDEQFF. Full variable domain (rest looked up from reference TRBV15 and TRBJ2-1): DAMVIQNPRYQVTQFGKPVTLSCSQTLNHNVMYWYQQKSSQAPKLLFHYYDKDFNNEADTPDNFQSRRPNTSFCFLDIRSPGLGDTAMYLCATSRDGSGTGRDEQFFGPGTRLTVL.